These 18 T cell receptor beta chains were all obtained from the same sample, sequenced in a study of OX40 agonist ivuxolimab in advanced cancers. TCRdb keeps only in-frame clones here, not all; method: immunoSEQ multiplex PCR. The sample consists of about 74,000 clones, roughly 90% of them appearing once. This specimen consisted of CD4+ or CD8+ T cells sorted from blood, obtained in a trial of the OX40 agonist ivuxolimab. These receptors originate from an adult with an advanced solid tumor such as melanoma, head and neck, liver or kidney cancer.

For this clone: The junction and the germline gene differ at one end; a read error may be behind it. The V call is TRBV2, the J call TRBJ2-5; 16 bases map to TRBD2. Germline CDR1 and CDR2: SNHLY and FYNNEI. The CDR3 runs 16 residues. CDR3 coding DNA: TGTGCCAGCAGGGAAGGGACTAGCGGGAGGGCGGAGACCCAGTACTTC. Translated: CASREGTSGRAETQYF.

The J gene is TRBJ1-4, the V gene TRBV6-5, with D maybe TRBD1 (5 bases). Germline-derived CDR1 and CDR2 are MNHEY and SVGAGI. Trimming pared 4 bases from V and 4 bases from J, leaving 10 bases between. The CDR3 is 14 residues long. CDR3 region: CASSFRTSNEKLFF. The CDR3 DNA follows: TGTGCCAGCAGTTTCCGGACAAGTAATGAAAAACTGTTTTTT.

The chain has TRBV28 and TRBJ1-1, with 9 positions matching TRBD1. The CDR3 spans 15 residues. Trimming removed 4 bases from V and 4 bases from J; junction bases left unmatched: 7. Germline V gene sequence: CDR1 MDHEN, CDR2 SYDVKM. The CDR3 spells CASSSPDRGGTEAFF. CDR3 DNA sequence: TGTGCCAGCAGTTCCCCGGACAGGGGAGGCACTGAAGCTTTCTTT. Variable domain in full (rest from reference TRBV28 and TRBJ1-1): DVKVTQSSRYLVKRTGEKVFLECVQDMDHENMFWYRQDPGLGLRLIYFSYDVKMKEKGDIPEGYSVSREKKERFSLILESASTNQTSMYLCASSSPDRGGTEAFFGQGTRLTVV.

The rearrangement links TRBV2 to TRBJ2-3, with D tentatively TRBD2 (6 bases). The germline gives CDR1 SNHLY, CDR2 FYNNEI. The CDR3 extends over 13 amino acids. Trimming shortened V by 7 bases and J by 3 bases, and 11 bases separated the two germline ends. The CDR3 reads CASMLTSTDTQYF. CDR3 DNA: TGTGCCAGCATGTTGACTAGTACAGATACGCAGTATTTT.

This clone was counted once. The chain has TRBV29-1 and TRBJ2-2; no clear D gene. The germline V and J ends were trimmed by 3 bases and 0 bases, with 26 bases remaining between them. This CDR3 has 20 residues. CDR1 SQVTM and CDR2 ANQGSEA come from the germline V gene. The CDR3 nucleotides read TGCAGCGTTGACAAGGTGGACGGATGTCGTTCGGAAGCGAACACCGGGGAGCTGTTTTTT. The encoded protein is CSVDKVDGCRSEANTGELFF.

Remarks on this clone: Other DNA sequences within the sample encode an identical CDR3. The chain uses TRBV28 and TRBJ2-3; D remains ambiguous. Germline-derived CDR1 and CDR2 are MDHEN and SYDVKM. V was clipped by 4 bases and J by 1 base, with 6 bases between them. The CDR3 covers 13 residues. DNA for the CDR3: TGTGCCAGCAGTTCAGGAGGCACAGATACGCAGTATTTT. Translation: CASSSGGTDTQYF.

This chain uses TRBV5-1 with TRBJ1-1; D is perhaps TRBD1 (6 bases). CDR1 is SGHRS, CDR2 YFSETQ, per germline. V lost 5 bases and J 2 bases, leaving 16 bases between the germline ends. The CDR3 extends over 15 amino acids. CDR3 coding DNA: TGCGCCAGCAGACGGACAGCAACAGCTAACACTGAAGCTTTCTTT. This translates into CASRRTATANTEAFF.

This chain links TRBV7-9 with TRBJ1-2; maybe TRBD1 (5 bases). V dropped 1 base and J dropped 5 bases, with 14 bases sitting between them. CDR1 is SEHNR and CDR2 is FQNEAQ in the germline V gene (reference sequence). The CDR3 length is 15 residues. The CDR3 DNA sequence: TGTGCCAGCAGCTTAGGAAGGGGAGACCGGTATGGCTACACCTTC. It is translated as CASSLGRGDRYGYTF.

This chain connects TRBV9 to TRBJ1-1, with D possibly TRBD1 on 6 matching bases. V lost 4 bases and J 4 bases, leaving 26 bases between the germline ends. Germline CDR1 reads SGDLS; CDR2 reads YYNGEE. This CDR3 comprises 18 residues. CDR3 DNA: TGTGCCAGCAGCCACGGAGGCGCCCGGGCAGGGGCGGTCACTGAAGCTTTCTTT. Translated, it gives CASSHGGARAGAVTEAFF.

The CDR3 loop reads CASSLSGGTGELFF. DNA for the CDR3: TGTGCCAGCAGCTTAAGCGGGGGGACCGGGGAGCTGTTTTTT. The chain couples TRBV7-9 to TRBJ2-2, with TRBD2 identical over 9 bases. Germline lookup yields CDR1 SEHNR and CDR2 FQNEAQ (reference sequence). The CDR3 contains 14 residues. The V segment lost 2 bases and the J segment 5 bases; nucleotides outside the gene matches: 0.

The chain carries TRBV28 and TRBJ1-5, with D tentatively TRBD1 (6 bases). V lost 6 bases, J lost 6 bases, and 15 bases lay in between. The CDR3 covers 14 residues. In germline, CDR1 is MDHEN, CDR2 SYDVKM. The CDR3 sequence is CASSPIGGGQPQHF. DNA for the CDR3: TGTGCCAGCAGCCCCATAGGGGGAGGTCAGCCCCAGCATTTT.

The J gene is TRBJ2-7, the V gene TRBV6-6, with D unclear. The CDR3 totals 13 residues. CDR1 MNHNY and CDR2 SVGAGI come from the germline V gene (reference sequence). Trimming cost V 7 bases and J 2 bases, with 12 bases left between them. CDR3 coding DNA: TGTGCCAGCATGCGCTCGGGCCCCTACGAGCAGTACTTC. Amino acids: CASMRSGPYEQYF.

This rearrangement joins TRBV7-2 to TRBJ1-1; TRBD1 is a possible D gene (6 bases). Deletions cut 0 bases from V and 1 base from J, with 9 bases between. There are 15 residues in the CDR3. Germline CDR1 is SGHTA and CDR2 is FQGNSA. CDR3 nucleotides: TGTGCCAGCAGCTTAGCTGCGGACAGGAACACTGAAGCTTTCTTT. This encodes CASSLAADRNTEAFF.

The chain has TRBV5-1 and TRBJ2-6, with a weak D call TRBD2 (5 bases). Germline V gene data show CDR1 as SGHRS and CDR2 as YFSETQ. The CDR3 is 15 amino acids. The germline V and J ends were trimmed by 1 base and 9 bases, with 14 bases remaining between them. This CDR3 reads CASSLLPSGGNVLTF. The CDR3 bases are TGCGCCAGCAGCTTGCTCCCTTCCGGAGGCAACGTCCTGACTTTC.

The sample holds a few counts of this clone. The CDR3 is CATSPSINTEAFF. As DNA, the CDR3 is TGTGCCACCTCTCCTTCAATTAACACTGAAGCTTTCTTT. The rearrangement joins TRBV6-1 to TRBJ1-1; the D is unclear. Germline V gene lookup returns CDR1 MNHNS and CDR2 SASEGT. This CDR3 region has 13 residues. The germline V and J ends were trimmed by 10 bases and 2 bases, with 14 bases remaining between them.

The chain carries TRBV27 and TRBJ2-6; tentative D call: TRBD1 (6 bases). Between the trimmed V and J ends, which lost 1 base and 4 bases, there was a span of 17 bases. Germline assignment: CDR1 MNHEY and CDR2 SMNVEV (reference sequence). The CDR3 covers 18 residues. This CDR3 is CASSLYGTTSVGANVLTF. CDR3 DNA: TGTGCCAGCAGTTTATACGGGACAACCTCAGTGGGGGCCAACGTCCTGACTTTC. Based on the CDR3 plus reference TRBV27 and TRBJ2-6, the full variable domain is EAQVTQNPRYLITVTGKKLTVTCSQNMNHEYMSWYRQDPGLGLRQIYYSMNVEVTDKGDVPEGYKVSRKEKRNFPLILESPSPNQTSLYFCASSLYGTTSVGANVLTFGAGSRLTVL.

CDR3 bases: TGTGCCAGCATCACAGGGTTTTACACTGAAGCTTTCTTT. It encodes CASITGFYTEAFF. This sequence joins TRBV28 and TRBJ1-1, with a tentative D call TRBD1 (6 bases). The germline V gene encodes CDR1 MDHEN and CDR2 SYDVKM. This CDR3 has 13 amino acids. Trimming stripped 7 bases from V and 3 bases from J, with 12 bases between.

V usage is TRBV5-6 and J usage is TRBJ1-5; TRBD1 matches 9 bases. Germline V gives CDR1 SGHDT, CDR2 YYEEEE. J gave up 4 bases and V 0 bases, and 5 bases lay outside the gene matches. The CDR3 is made up of 16 amino acids. CDR3 region: CASSLGPGTGNQPQHF. CDR3 bases: TGTGCCAGCAGCTTGGGGCCCGGGACAGGGAATCAGCCCCAGCATTTT.